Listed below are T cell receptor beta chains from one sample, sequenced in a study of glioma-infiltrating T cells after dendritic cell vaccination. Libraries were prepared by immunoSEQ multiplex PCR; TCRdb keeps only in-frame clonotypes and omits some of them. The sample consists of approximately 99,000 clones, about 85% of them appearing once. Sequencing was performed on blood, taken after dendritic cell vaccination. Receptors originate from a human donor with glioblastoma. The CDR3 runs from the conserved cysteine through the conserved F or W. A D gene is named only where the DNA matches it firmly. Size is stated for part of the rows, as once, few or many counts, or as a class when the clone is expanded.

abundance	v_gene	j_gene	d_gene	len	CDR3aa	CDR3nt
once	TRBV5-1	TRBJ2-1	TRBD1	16	CASSLSPTGNYNEQFF	TGCGCCAGCAGCTTGTCTCCGACAGGGAACTACAATGAGCAGTTCTTC
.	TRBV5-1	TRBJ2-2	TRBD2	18	CASSWTSGGAWYTGELFF	TGCGCCAGCAGCTGGACTAGCGGGGGGGCCTGGTACACCGGGGAGCTGTTTTTT
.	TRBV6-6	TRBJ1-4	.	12	CASSYSNQGCLF	TGTGCCAGCAGTTACTCAAATCAGGGTTGCCTTTTT
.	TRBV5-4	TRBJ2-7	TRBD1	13	CASSSGQSYEQYF	TGTGCCAGCAGCTCGGGACAGTCCTACGAGCAGTACTTC
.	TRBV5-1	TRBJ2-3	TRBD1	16	CASSPRGLLGTDTQYF	TGCGCCAGCAGCCCAAGGGGGCTGCTTGGCACAGATACGCAGTATTTT
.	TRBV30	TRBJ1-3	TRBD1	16	CTWKITGTVSGNTIYF	TGTACCTGGAAGATAACCGGGACAGTTTCTGGAAACACCATATATTTT
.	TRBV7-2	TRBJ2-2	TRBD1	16	CASSLAGTANTGELFF	TGTGCCAGCAGCCTAGCCGGGACAGCGAACACCGGGGAGCTGTTTTTT
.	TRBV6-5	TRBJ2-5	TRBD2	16	CASSYQGGFMGETQYF	TGTGCCAGCAGTTACCAGGGAGGGTTTATGGGAGAGACCCAGTACTTC
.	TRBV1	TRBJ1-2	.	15	CTSSHERTGQYGYTF	TGCACCAGCAGCCATGAGAGGACAGGGCAGTATGGCTACACCTTC
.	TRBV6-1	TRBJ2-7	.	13	CASETEITYEQYF	TGTGCCAGCGAAACAGAGATTACCTACGAGCAGTACTTC
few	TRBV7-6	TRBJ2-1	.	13	CASSQRPGNEQFF	TGTGCCAGCAGCCAAAGACCGGGCAATGAGCAGTTCTTC
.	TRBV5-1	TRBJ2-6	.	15	CASSSTPGGANVLTF	TGCGCCAGCAGCTCTACCCCAGGCGGGGCCAACGTCCTGACTTTC
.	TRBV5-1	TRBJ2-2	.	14	CASSLGGNTGELFF	TGCGCCAGCAGCTTGGGAGGGAACACCGGGGAGCTGTTTTTT
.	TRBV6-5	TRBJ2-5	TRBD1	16	CASSYRGGLTQETQYF	TGTGCCAGCAGTTACCGAGGGGGCCTTACCCAAGAGACCCAGTACTTC
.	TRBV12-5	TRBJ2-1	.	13	CASAATWQSEQFF	TGTGCTAGTGCCGCAACCTGGCAGTCTGAGCAGTTCTTC
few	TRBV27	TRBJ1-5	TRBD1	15	CASTVGQVFYQPQHF	TGTGCCAGCACTGTAGGACAGGTCTTTTATCAGCCCCAGCATTTT
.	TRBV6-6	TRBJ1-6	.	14	CASSPVTGNSPLHF	TGTGCCAGCAGTCCGGTCACAGGGAACTCACCCCTCCACTTT
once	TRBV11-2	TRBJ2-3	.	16	CASSYQGYRRTDTQYF	TGTGCCAGCAGCTATCAGGGGTATCGACGCACAGATACGCAGTATTTT
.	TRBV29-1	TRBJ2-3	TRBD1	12	CSVRQGPDTQYF	TGCAGCGTTAGACAGGGTCCAGATACGCAGTATTTT
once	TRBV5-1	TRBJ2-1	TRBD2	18	CASSRTGTSGASYNEQFF	TGCGCCAGCAGCCGAACGGGGACTAGCGGGGCGTCCTACAATGAGCAGTTCTTC
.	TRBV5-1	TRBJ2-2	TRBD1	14	CASKINQGDGELFF	TGCGCCAGCAAAATTAACCAGGGGGACGGGGAGCTGTTTTTT
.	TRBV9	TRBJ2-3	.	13	CASSRVGTDTQYF	TGTGCCAGCAGCCGAGTTGGCACAGATACGCAGTATTTT
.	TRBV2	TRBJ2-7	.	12	CASSGTAYEQYF	TGTGCCAGCAGTGGGACAGCCTACGAGCAGTACTTC
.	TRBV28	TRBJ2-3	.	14	CAHRVGASTDTQYF	TGTGCCCACCGGGTAGGGGCTAGCACAGATACGCAGTATTTT
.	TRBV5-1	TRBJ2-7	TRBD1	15	CASSLEPGQGHKQYF	TGCGCCAGCAGCTTGGAGCCGGGACAGGGACATAAGCAGTACTTC
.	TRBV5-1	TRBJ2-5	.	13	CASSFEGEETQYF	TGCGCCAGCAGCTTCGAGGGGGAAGAGACCCAGTACTTC
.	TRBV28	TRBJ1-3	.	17	CASSLTLGGGSGNTIYF	TGTGCCAGCAGTTTAACCCTAGGGGGAGGGTCGGGAAACACCATATATTTT
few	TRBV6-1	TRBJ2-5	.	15	CASSEGASPQETQYF	TGTGCCAGCAGTGAAGGGGCCTCCCCCCAAGAGACCCAGTACTTC
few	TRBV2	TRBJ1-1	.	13	CASSGEGNTEAFF	TGTGCCAGCAGTGGGGAGGGGAACACTGAAGCTTTCTTT
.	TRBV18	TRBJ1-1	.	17	CASSPPVRMTGNTEAFF	TGTGCCAGCTCACCACCGGTCCGGATGACGGGAAACACTGAAGCTTTCTTT
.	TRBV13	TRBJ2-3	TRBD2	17	CASSGGLAGRYTDTQYF	TGTGCCAGCAGTGGAGGGCTAGCGGGACGATACACAGATACGCAGTATTTT
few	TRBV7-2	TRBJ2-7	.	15	CASSLNPGGSYEQYF	TGTGCCAGCAGCCTGAACCCTGGAGGTTCCTACGAGCAGTACTTC
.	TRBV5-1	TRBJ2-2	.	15	CASSRTAPNTGELFF	TGCGCCAGCAGCAGGACTGCGCCGAACACCGGGGAGCTGTTTTTT
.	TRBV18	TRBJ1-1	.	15	CASSPQMGEDTEAFF	TGTGCCAGCTCACCCCAGATGGGTGAGGACACTGAAGCTTTCTTT
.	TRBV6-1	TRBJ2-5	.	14	CASKRPGVQETQYF	TGTGCCAGTAAGCGTCCGGGGGTACAAGAGACCCAGTACTTC
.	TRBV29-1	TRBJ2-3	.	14	CSVTGRISTDTQYF	TGCAGCGTCACAGGGCGGATTAGCACAGATACGCAGTATTTT
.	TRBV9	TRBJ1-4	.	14	CASSKARGNEKLFF	TGTGCCAGCAGCAAGGCCAGGGGTAATGAAAAACTGTTTTTT
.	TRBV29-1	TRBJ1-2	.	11	CSVEVGYGYTF	TGCAGCGTTGAGGTCGGCTATGGCTACACCTTC
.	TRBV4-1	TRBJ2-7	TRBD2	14	CASSHNSGRDEQYF	TGCGCCAGCAGCCATAATAGCGGGAGAGACGAGCAGTACTTC
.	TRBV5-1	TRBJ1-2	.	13	CASSWRGFYGYTF	TGCGCCAGCAGCTGGAGGGGATTCTATGGCTACACCTTC
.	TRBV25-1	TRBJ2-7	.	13	CASRRTASYEQYF	TGTGCCAGCAGGAGGACAGCTTCCTACGAGCAGTACTTC
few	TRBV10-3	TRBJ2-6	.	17	CAISEGGLLAGANVLTF	TGTGCCATCAGTGAGGGGGGCCTTCTTGCCGGGGCCAACGTCCTGACTTTC
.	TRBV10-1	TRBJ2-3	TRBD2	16	CASSEVAGGITDTQYF	TGCGCCAGCAGTGAGGTAGCGGGAGGGATCACAGATACGCAGTATTTT
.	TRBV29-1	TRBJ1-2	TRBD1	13	CSVTTGTNYGYTF	TGCAGCGTTACGACAGGGACTAACTATGGCTACACCTTC
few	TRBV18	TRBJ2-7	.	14	CASSPPGGRGEQYF	TGTGCCAGCTCACCTCCGGGGGGCCGAGGCGAGCAGTACTTC
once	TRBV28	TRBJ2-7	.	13	CASSIQGPYEQYF	TGTGCCAGCAGTATACAGGGTCCCTACGAGCAGTACTTC
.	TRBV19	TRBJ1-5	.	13	CASSIQYNQPQHF	TGTGCCAGTAGTATACAGTACAATCAGCCCCAGCATTTT
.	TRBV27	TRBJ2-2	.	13	CASSFQGTGELFF	TGTGCCAGCAGTTTTCAGGGCACCGGGGAGCTGTTTTTT
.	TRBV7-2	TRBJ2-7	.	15	CASSLARTVSYEQYF	TGTGCCAGCAGCTTAGCGCGGACAGTATCCTACGAGCAGTACTTC
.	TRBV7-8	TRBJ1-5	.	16	CASSPFGRLSNQPQHF	TGTGCCAGCAGCCCTTTTGGCCGACTTAGCAATCAGCCCCAGCATTTT
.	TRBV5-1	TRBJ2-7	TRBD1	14	CASSKDRVAYEQYF	TGCGCCAGCAGCAAGGACAGGGTGGCCTACGAGCAGTACTTC
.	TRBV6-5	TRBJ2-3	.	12	CASRPGVDTQYF	TGTGCCAGCAGGCCAGGGGTAGATACGCAGTATTTT
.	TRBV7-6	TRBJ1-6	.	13	CASSSTGNSPLHF	TGTGCCAGCAGCTCAACAGGGAATTCACCCCTCCACTTT
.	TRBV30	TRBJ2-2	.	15	CAWSGGPLNTGELFF	TGTGCCTGGAGTGGGGGGCCCCTGAACACCGGGGAGCTGTTTTTT
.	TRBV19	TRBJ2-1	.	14	CASSIGSLYNEQFF	TGTGCCAGTAGTATCGGGTCACTCTACAATGAGCAGTTCTTC
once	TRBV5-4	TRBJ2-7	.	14	CASSLEGTSYEQYF	TGTGCCAGCAGCTTGGAGGGGACTTCCTACGAGCAGTACTTC
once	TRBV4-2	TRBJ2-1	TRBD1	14	CASSQGVTGDEQFF	TGTGCCAGCAGCCAAGGAGTCACAGGGGATGAGCAGTTCTTC